This is a list of T cell receptor beta chains from one sample in a study of sequential checkpoint blockade in melanoma. Clones were sequenced by immunoSEQ multiplex PCR, and TCRdb holds only the in-frame ones, with some missing. Of 10,000 to 15,000 clones listed, roughly 60% were seen once; the top ten hold 20% to 25%. The sample was CD8+ T cells sorted from blood (inferred from file names), taken from a patient given nivolumab and ipilimumab in sequence. The receptors stem from a human donor with melanoma. Both conserved end residues are part of each CDR3. A D gene is named only where the DNA matches it firmly. Only part of the rows carry a size: once, few, many, or a class if the clone is expanded.

V gene	J gene	CDR3 length	D gene	clone size	CDR3 DNA	CDR3 protein
TRBV28	TRBJ2-7	13	-	-	TGTGCCAGCAGAGATACAGGTAACTACGAGCAGTACTTC	CASRDTGNYEQYF
TRBV7-9	TRBJ2-1	14	TRBD2	-	TGTGCCAGCAGCGAACTAGCGGGAGTGGGTGAGCAGTTCTTC	CASSELAGVGEQFF
TRBV28	TRBJ1-2	15	TRBD1	few	TGTGCCAGCAGTACAAACAGGGGGCGCGGCTATGGCTACACCTTC	CASSTNRGRGYGYTF
TRBV6-5	TRBJ2-3	16	TRBD1	-	TGTGCCAGCAGTTACGGGCAGGGGGCATTTACAGATACGCAGTATTTT	CASSYGQGAFTDTQYF
TRBV7-3	TRBJ2-1	15	-	-	TGTGCCAGCACCACGTCGCGGGGAACCTACAATGAGCAGTTCTTC	CASTTSRGTYNEQFF
TRBV5-6	TRBJ2-7	14	TRBD2	few	TGTGCCAGCAGCTTGGGCGGGGGGACCTACGAGCAGTACTTC	CASSLGGGTYEQYF
TRBV9	TRBJ2-2	17	TRBD2	-	TGTGCCAGCAGCGACGCTAGCGGGGACCTGAACACCGGGGAGCTGTTTTTT	CASSDASGDLNTGELFF
TRBV21-1	TRBJ2-5	15	-	few	TGTGCCAGCAGCTCCTACACGCCGGGACTCAGGGTCCAGTACTTC	CASSSYTPGLRVQYF
TRBV7-9	TRBJ1-1	14	TRBD1	few	TGTGCCAGCGGAACCGGGACAGGGAGGACTGAAGCTTTCTTT	CASGTGTGRTEAFF
TRBV6-6	TRBJ2-2	15	TRBD1	once	TGTGCCAGCAGTTCTCGACAGGGGAACACCGGGGAGCTGTTTTTT	CASSSRQGNTGELFF
TRBV9	TRBJ2-1	17	-	-	TGTGCCAGCAGCGTAGGAGGGGGCGGGGCGGCCTACAATGAGCAGTTCTTC	CASSVGGGGAAYNEQFF
TRBV2	TRBJ2-1	15	-	once	TGTGCCAGCATCCGTGGCGGGGTTCTAGGTAATGAGCAGTTCTTC	CASIRGGVLGNEQFF
TRBV18	TRBJ1-5	16	TRBD1	-	TGTGCCAGCTCACCGCCCGGGACAGGGGGCAATCAGCCCCAGCATTTT	CASSPPGTGGNQPQHF
TRBV25-1	TRBJ2-3	14	-	-	TGTGCCAGCAGTGAACCAGGGGGCACAGATACGCAGTATTTT	CASSEPGGTDTQYF
TRBV18	TRBJ2-2	14	-	-	TGTGCCAGCTCTAAGACAGGGAACACCGGGGAGCTGTTTTTT	CASSKTGNTGELFF
TRBV7-9	TRBJ2-1	15	-	-	TGTGCCAGCAGCTCATCGCGGCGCTCCTACAATGAGCAGTTCTTC	CASSSSRRSYNEQFF
TRBV30	TRBJ1-1	11	-	-	TGTGCCTGGGCTTACAGGACTGAAGCTTTCTTT	CAWAYRTEAFF
TRBV9	TRBJ2-2	14	-	-	TGTGCCAGCAGCGCCCCCGGGGGTACCGGGGAGCTGTTTTTT	CASSAPGGTGELFF
TRBV7-6	TRBJ2-5	13	TRBD2	few	TGTGCCAGCAGCCCACTAGCGGCAGAGACCCAGTACTTC	CASSPLAAETQYF
TRBV9	TRBJ1-2	12	-	-	TGTGCCAGCAGCGAGTGGACGGGGGGCTACACCTTC	CASSEWTGGYTF
TRBV6-5	TRBJ2-1	14	TRBD2	-	TGTGCCAGCAGTTCCGAGGGAGGGCCTTATGAGCAGTTCTTC	CASSSEGGPYEQFF
TRBV6-5	TRBJ1-1	12	-	-	TGTGCCAGCAGGGAGGAGAACACTGAAGCTTTCTTT	CASREENTEAFF
TRBV28	TRBJ2-7	17	TRBD1	-	TGTGCCAGCAGTTCAGCCGGGACAGAGACTCCATTCTACGAGCAGTACTTC	CASSSAGTETPFYEQYF
TRBV28	TRBJ1-3	20	-	-	TGTGCCAGCAGTTTATATTCGTCGCAGGACATACGATCGACCGGAAACACCATATATTTT	CASSLYSSQDIRSTGNTIYF
TRBV6-5	TRBJ1-1	15	TRBD1	-	TGTGCCAGCAGTAGAGGGACAGGGAAGTTCGCTGAAGCTTTCTTT	CASSRGTGKFAEAFF
TRBV5-3	TRBJ1-1	15	-	-	TGTGCCAGCAGCTTGTGGGGGCTCCTGAACACTGAAGCTTTCTTT	CASSLWGLLNTEAFF
TRBV5-1	TRBJ2-5	15	-	-	TGCGCCAGCAGCTTGGGTCGGACAAAACGGGAGACCCAGTACTTC	CASSLGRTKRETQYF
TRBV28	TRBJ2-7	13	TRBD2	few	TGTGCCAGCAGGGCTAGCGGAACCTACGAGCAGTACTTC	CASRASGTYEQYF
TRBV7-9	TRBJ1-2	16	-	-	TGTGCCAGCAGCCCAGCGGAAGGTGGCGCGAACTATGGCTACACCTTC	CASSPAEGGANYGYTF
TRBV7-6	TRBJ1-4	15	-	medium-sized	TGTGCCAGCAGCCAAAGGGAGGGGGCTAATGAAAAACTGTTTTTT	CASSQREGANEKLFF
TRBV7-9	TRBJ2-7	17	TRBD2	-	TGTGCCAGCAGCTTAACACCGGGGACTAGCGGGAAATACGAGCAGTACTTC	CASSLTPGTSGKYEQYF
TRBV7-3	TRBJ2-3	15	-	-	TGTGCCAGCAGCTTAACCCCTAGCAGCACAGATACGCAGTATTTT	CASSLTPSSTDTQYF
TRBV4-3	TRBJ2-5	15	TRBD2	-	TGCGCCAGCAGCCAAGGGTCCCAAGCGGGGGAGACCCAGTACTTC	CASSQGSQAGETQYF
TRBV19	TRBJ2-1	15	TRBD2	medium-sized	TGTGCCAGTAGTACCTCTAGCGGGGACTACAATGAGCAGTTCTTC	CASSTSSGDYNEQFF
TRBV27	TRBJ2-7	11	-	-	TGTGCCAGCAGATACGGCGGGGAGCAGTACTTC	CASRYGGEQYF
TRBV18	TRBJ1-3	18	TRBD1	-	TGTGCCAGCTCACCACCGACAGGGCAAGATTACTCTGGAAACACCATATATTTT	CASSPPTGQDYSGNTIYF
TRBV5-3	TRBJ1-1	14	-	-	TGTGCCAGAAGCTTGGCGCAGGAAAACACTGAAGCTTTCTTT	CARSLAQENTEAFF
TRBV7-6	TRBJ2-3	20	TRBD2	-	TGTGCCAGCAGCCACACTACGGGTATGGGAAAAGCGGGAGACACAGATACGCAGTATTTT	CASSHTTGMGKAGDTDTQYF
TRBV6-1	TRBJ1-5	16	TRBD1	few	TGTGCCAGCAGTGAACCTGGCAGGGGGATAAATCAGCCCCAGCATTTT	CASSEPGRGINQPQHF
TRBV27	TRBJ2-1	12	-	-	TGTGCCAGCAGTTTCTTCGGGACTCCGCAGTTCTTC	CASSFFGTPQFF
TRBV11-1	TRBJ1-5	14	TRBD1	few	TGTGCCAGCAGCTTAGGACAGGGTAATCAGCCCCAGCATTTT	CASSLGQGNQPQHF
TRBV4-1	TRBJ2-3	16	-	few	TGCGCCAGCAGCCAGGGGGGAGAACTCCGGGGGGATACGCAGTATTTT	CASSQGGELRGDTQYF
TRBV28	TRBJ2-2	14	-	-	TGTGCCAGCAGTTCCCGGGGTTACACCGGGGAGCTGTTTTTT	CASSSRGYTGELFF
TRBV27	TRBJ1-6	18	TRBD1	-	TGTGCCAGCAGGACTTCCGCTGGGACAGGGGGCTTCGGGTCACCCCTCCACTTT	CASRTSAGTGGFGSPLHF
TRBV28	TRBJ1-5	15	-	-	TGTGCCAGCAGTTTTCTGACAGCTACCGATCAGCCCCAGCATTTT	CASSFLTATDQPQHF
TRBV15	TRBJ2-3	14	TRBD2	few	TGTGCCACCAGCGGGCGGGGGGGCCCAGATACGCAGTATTTT	CATSGRGGPDTQYF
TRBV2	TRBJ1-2	17	TRBD1	once	TGTGCCAGCAGTGAAAGTATCGACAGGGGCCTCGCCTATGGCTACACCTTC	CASSESIDRGLAYGYTF
TRBV5-1	TRBJ1-2	18	-	-	TGCGCCAGCAGCCCTCTTGGGACAACGGGCAGGGCGGACTATGGCTACACCTTC	CASSPLGTTGRADYGYTF